This TCR beta chain was obtained from a study of T cell responses to AZD1222 COVID-19 vaccine. Study-level results: Of spike-specific TCRs, nearly half reportedly target regions left unmutated in variants. Spike-specific TCR breadth rose after two AZD1222 doses, and depth rose as well.

Concerning this clone itself: What it binds is unknown.

This table comes from immunoSEQ multiplex PCR, and its TCRdb copy is limited to in-frame clones, with some not included. The sample lists roughly 140,000 clones; approximately 92% were seen once. CDR1 SGHRS and CDR2 YFSETQ come from the germline V gene. The CDR3 length is 15 residues. The ends lost 2 bases at V and 6 bases at J; junction bases unmatched: 8. Pooling was applied to second doses at about 4 or about 12 weeks. This clonotype originated in an adult who received the AZD1222 COVID-19 vaccine. The chain links TRBV5-1 to TRBJ2-1, with 7 bases that match TRBD2. Here the sequenced sample was peripheral blood, taken 28 days after the second AZD1222 dose. CDR3 DNA: TGCGCCAGCAGCTTCGGACGGGAGGCAGGCAATGAGCAGTTCTTC. Protein: CASSFGREAGNEQFF.